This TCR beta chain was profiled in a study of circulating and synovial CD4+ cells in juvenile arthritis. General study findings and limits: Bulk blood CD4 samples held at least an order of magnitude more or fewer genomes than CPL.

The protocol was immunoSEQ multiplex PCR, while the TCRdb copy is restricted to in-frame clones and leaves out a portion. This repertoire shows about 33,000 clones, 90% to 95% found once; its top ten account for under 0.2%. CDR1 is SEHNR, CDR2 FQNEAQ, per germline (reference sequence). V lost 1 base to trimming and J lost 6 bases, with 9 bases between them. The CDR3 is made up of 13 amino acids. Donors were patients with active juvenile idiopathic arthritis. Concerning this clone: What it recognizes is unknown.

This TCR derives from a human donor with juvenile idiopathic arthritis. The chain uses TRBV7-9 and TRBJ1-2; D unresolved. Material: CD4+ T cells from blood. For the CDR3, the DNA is TGTGCCAGCAGCTTAGACACAGTTCATGGCTACACCTTC. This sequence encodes CASSLDTVHGYTF.